The clone carrying this TCR beta chain appeared a few times. This record belongs to a study of identical twins. This CDR3 spans 12 amino acids. V was trimmed by 2 bases and J by 5 bases, leaving 5 bases between them. In germline, CDR1 is SGDLS, CDR2 YYNGEE. TCRdb re-called the 5' RACE reads through MiXCR, storing one row per CDR3 protein. The table shows 470,000 or so distinct CDR3 sequences, with 20% to 25% occurring only once. The data were also submitted as part of a second study, on T cells expressing NK-cell markers. As that report states: It was sorted CD3+CD56+NKG2C+, CD3+CD56+NKG2C- and CD3+CD56-NKG2C+ T cells that supplied the TCR beta repertoires.

The TCR originated in a woman younger than 35 in good health. V is TRBV9 and J is TRBJ2-1, with unresolved D. Sequencing was carried out using CD4+ T cells sorted from blood. In DNA, the CDR3 is TGTGCCAGCAGCGTCACACACAATGAGCAGTTCTTC. It translates to CASSVTHNEQFF. The entire variable domain, with the rest obtained from reference TRBV9 and TRBJ2-1, is as follows: DSGVTQTPKHLITATGQRVTLRCSPRSGDLSVYWYQQSLDQGLQFLIQYYNGEERAKGNILERFSAQQFPDLHSELNLSSLELGDSALYFCASSVTHNEQFFGPGTRLTVL.